Below, one T cell receptor beta chain is given with its context. Its antigen is not known. The sample originates from a study of radiotherapy plus CTLA-4 blockade in lung cancer. Turning to the study itself: Overall, roughly 17% of patients showed an objective response, while around 34% attained disease control. General study results and limits: Radiotherapy was combined with ipilimumab, and tumor-derived TCR clones then expanded in blood. The best prediction of response reportedly came from early blood T cell clone dynamics, with interferon-beta.

Focal radiation was given together with CTLA-4 blockade (ipilimumab) to patients with chemo-refractory metastatic non-small-cell lung cancer. The table came from immunoSEQ multiplex PCR; TCRdb's copy has only in-frame clones and leaves some out. The profile shows around 38,000 clones, around 86% of them singletons. V dropped 2 bases and J dropped 1 base, with 15 bases sitting between them. The CDR3 is made up of 16 amino acids. Germline assignment: CDR1 MNHEY and CDR2 SVGAGI. The genes are TRBV6-5 and TRBJ2-7; weak D call: TRBD2 (7 bases). The sequenced sample was peripheral blood, obtained from a patient treated with radiotherapy plus ipilimumab. This sequence originates from a human donor with non-small cell lung cancer whose response to radiotherapy plus ipilimumab could not be evaluated. CDR3 sequence reads: CASSYGGARSSYEQYF. CDR3 coding DNA: TGTGCCAGCAGTTACGGGGGGGCGAGGTCGTCCTACGAGCAGTACTTC.